This T cell receptor beta chain was captured in a study of cytomegalovirus exposure and HLA in healthy donors. Study-wide context: One earlier analysis, a look at 180 million or so T cells, found roughly 120 million unique TCR beta sequences. Study-level findings and limits: Sequencing probably produced one cluster of sequence variants that were highly shared. Sequencing depth roughly uniform across donors was assumed in presence/absence analyses. As was reported, the classifier diagnosed cytomegalovirus status with high specificity and sensitivity.

The CDR3 totals 15 residues. CDR1 is MNHEY and CDR2 is SVGAGI in the germline V gene. With 0 bases removed from V and 6 bases from J, the gap between germline ends came to 12 bases. Use of 60 Vbeta and 13 Jbeta primers characterized the PCR. The assay was immunoSEQ multiplex PCR, and TCRdb's table has in-frame clones only and misses some. The table has tens of thousands of clones, around 80% seen once. As for this clone: What it binds is unknown.

The chain carries TRBV6-5 and TRBJ2-1, with a weak D call TRBD2 (6 bases). The material sequenced was PBMCs. This clonotype originated in a male donor in good health and CMV-seropositive. CDR3 amino acids: CASSYSSGALNEQFF. In DNA form, the CDR3 reads TGTGCCAGCAGTTACTCTAGCGGAGCCCTCAATGAGCAGTTCTTC.